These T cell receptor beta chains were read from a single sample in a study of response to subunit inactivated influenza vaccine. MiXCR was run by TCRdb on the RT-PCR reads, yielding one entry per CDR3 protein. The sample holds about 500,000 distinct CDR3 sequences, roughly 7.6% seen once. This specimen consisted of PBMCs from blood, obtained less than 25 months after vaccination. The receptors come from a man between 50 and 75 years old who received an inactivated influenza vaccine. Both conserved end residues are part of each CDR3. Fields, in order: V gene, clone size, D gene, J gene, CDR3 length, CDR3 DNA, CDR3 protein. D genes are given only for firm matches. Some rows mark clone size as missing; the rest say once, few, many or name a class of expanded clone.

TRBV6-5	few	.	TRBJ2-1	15	TGTGCCAGCAGTTATTCGCAGGGGCCTTACAATGAGCAGTTCTTC	CASSYSQGPYNEQFF
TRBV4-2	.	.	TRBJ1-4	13	TGTGCCAGCAGATCCGGGACGGCTGAAAAACTGTTTTTT	CASRSGTAEKLFF
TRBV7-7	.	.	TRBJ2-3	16	TGTGCCAGCAGCTTAGGCCAGGATGCTAGCACAGATACGCAGTATTTT	CASSLGQDASTDTQYF
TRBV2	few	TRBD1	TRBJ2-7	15	TGTGCCAGCAGTAACCGGGACAGGGGTTCCTACGAGCAGTACTTC	CASSNRDRGSYEQYF
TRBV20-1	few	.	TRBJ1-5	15	TGCAGTGCTAGAGAAGACGGGGCCGGATATCAGCCCCAGCATTTT	CSAREDGAGYQPQHF
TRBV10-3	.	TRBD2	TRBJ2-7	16	TGTGCCATCAGTGATCCCATCGCTAGCGGGAGGTACGAGCAGTACTTC	CAISDPIASGRYEQYF
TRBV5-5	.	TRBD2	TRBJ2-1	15	TGTGCCAGCAGCTTGACTAGCGTCACCTACAATGAGCAGTTCTTC	CASSLTSVTYNEQFF
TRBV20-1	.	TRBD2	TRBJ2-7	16	TGCAGTGCTAGACTGTCTAGCGGGAGAGGGGACTACGAGCAGTACTTC	CSARLSSGRGDYEQYF
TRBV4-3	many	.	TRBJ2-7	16	TGCGCCAGCAGCCAAGTGGGCCGGGAGTCTTCCTACGAGCAGTACTTC	CASSQVGRESSYEQYF
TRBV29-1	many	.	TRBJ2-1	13	TGCAGGATAAGTGGGGGACAAAGAAATGAGCAGTTCTTC	CRISGGQRNEQFF
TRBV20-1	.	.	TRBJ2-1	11	TGCAGTGCTAGAGTCCACGATGAGCAGTTCTTC	CSARVHDEQFF
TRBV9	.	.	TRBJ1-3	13	TGTGCCAGCAGCGATGGGGCGAGAAACACCATATATTTT	CASSDGARNTIYF
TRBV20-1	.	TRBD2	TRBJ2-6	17	TGCAGTGCTTGGGGACTAGCGGGACCCTCTGGGGCCAACGTCCTGACTTTC	CSAWGLAGPSGANVLTF
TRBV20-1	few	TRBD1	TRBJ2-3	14	TGCAGTGCCATGAACAGGGGTCTAGAGGATACGCAGTATTTT	CSAMNRGLEDTQYF
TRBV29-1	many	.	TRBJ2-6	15	TGCAGCGTTGGACCGGGTCTCTCTGGGGCCAACGTCCTGACTTTC	CSVGPGLSGANVLTF
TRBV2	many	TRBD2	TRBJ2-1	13	TGTGCCAGCAGCCTAGCGGGGGATAATGAGCAGTTCTTC	CASSLAGDNEQFF
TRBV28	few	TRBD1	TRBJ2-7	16	TGTGCCAGCAGGTCCCCGGGACAGTACAGCTCCTACGAGCAGTACTTC	CASRSPGQYSSYEQYF
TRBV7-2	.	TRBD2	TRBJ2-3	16	TGTGCCAGCAGCCCACGGACTAGCGGTGGGGCAGATACGCAGTATTTT	CASSPRTSGGADTQYF
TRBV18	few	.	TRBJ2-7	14	TGTGCCAGCTCACCATCTAACTACTTATACGAGCAGTACTTC	CASSPSNYLYEQYF
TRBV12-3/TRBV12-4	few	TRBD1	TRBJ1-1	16	TGTGCCAGCAGTTTATCTTTCAGGGGGCAGGGCACTGAAGCTTTCTTT	CASSLSFRGQGTEAFF
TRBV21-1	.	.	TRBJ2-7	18	TGTGCCAGCAGCAAAGCGCGCGTTCCGGGACAGGGAATTTACGAGCAGTACTTC	CASSKARVPGQGIYEQYF
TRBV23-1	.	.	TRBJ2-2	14	TGCGCCAGCAGTCAATCCTCCCTGAGCGGGGAGCTGTTTTTT	CASSQSSLSGELFF
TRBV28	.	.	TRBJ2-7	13	TGTGCCAGCAATCAAGCAGATTCCTACGAGCAGTACTTC	CASNQADSYEQYF
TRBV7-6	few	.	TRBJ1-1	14	TGTGCCAGCAGCTTCCCAGGGACGAATGAGGAAGCTTTCTTT	CASSFPGTNEEAFF
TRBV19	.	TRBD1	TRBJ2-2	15	TGTGCCAGTAGTAGAGGACAGGAGCTCACCGGGGAGCTGTTTTTT	CASSRGQELTGELFF
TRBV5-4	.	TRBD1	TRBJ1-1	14	TGTGCCAGCAGCAAACCGGGACAGGGGACTGAAGCTTTCTTT	CASSKPGQGTEAFF
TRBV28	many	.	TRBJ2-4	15	TGTGCCAGCAGTTTACTTTCGGGGGCCAAAAACATTCAGTACTTC	CASSLLSGAKNIQYF
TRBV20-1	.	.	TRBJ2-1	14	TGCAGTGCTAGAGTAGACAGTCGTAGCAATGAGCAGTTCTTC	CSARVDSRSNEQFF
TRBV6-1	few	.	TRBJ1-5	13	TGTGCCAGCAGTACAGTAATCAATCAGCCCCAGCATTTT	CASSTVINQPQHF
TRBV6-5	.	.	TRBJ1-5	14	TGTGCCAGCAGTTACCTGGGAAACAATCAGCCCCAGCATTTT	CASSYLGNNQPQHF